This T cell receptor beta chain was captured in a study of PD-1 blockade in mismatch repair-deficient tumors. Study background: Patients had 12 mismatch repair-deficient cancer types and were previously treated and progressing. Findings of the study overall: Tumor-resident clones, often absent from pretreatment blood, expanded after pembrolizumab and then contracted.

The data were produced by immunoSEQ multiplex PCR, yet TCRdb's version contains in-frame clones alone and is incomplete. The repertoire includes 100,000 or so clones, 82% of them detected once, and roughly 6.2% sits in the top ten. PCR or immunohistochemistry showed mismatch repair deficiency in every enrolled patient. TCR sequencing covered a few patients who responded to pembrolizumab. On this clone: No antigen is known for it.

Sequencing used peripheral blood, obtained approximately 35 weeks after starting pembrolizumab. This sequence originates from an adult with mismatch repair-deficient cancer.

CDR3 sequence reads: CAWSSRGAGDYNEQFF. The CDR3 coding sequence is TGTGCCTGGAGTTCCCGGGGAGCGGGCGACTACAATGAGCAGTTCTTC. This chain uses TRBV30 with TRBJ2-1, with a possible D match to TRBD2 (6 bases). Trimming pared 2 bases from V and 3 bases from J, leaving 17 bases between. CDR1 is GTSNPN, CDR2 SVGIG, per germline (reference sequence). The CDR3 sequence is 16 residues long.